The 32 T cell receptor beta chains in this list originate from one sample, sequenced in a study of identical twins. Via MiXCR, TCRdb re-called the 5' RACE reads, giving one row per CDR3 protein. The data show approximately 890,000 distinct CDR3 sequences, with over 9% seen just once and under 2% held by the top ten. The same data also contributed to another study, on yellow fever vaccine responses in identical twins.

Material: PBMCs. The origin of the receptors is a woman between 18 and 30 years old in good health.

The rearrangement links TRBV6-5 to TRBJ2-1; D ambiguous. V gave up 4 bases and J gave up 0 bases, with 10 bases separating them. The CDR3 contains 15 residues. Germline V gene sequence: CDR1 MNHEY, CDR2 SVGAGI. The CDR3 reads CASSWQTSSYNEQFF. CDR3 DNA sequence: TGTGCCAGCAGTTGGCAGACGAGCTCCTACAATGAGCAGTTCTTC.

This clonotype was seen only a few times. The CDR3, as DNA: TGTGCCAGCAGCCAAGAGGGACTAGCGGGGGAGACCCAGTACTTC. This translates into CASSQEGLAGETQYF. This chain joins TRBV11-2 and TRBJ2-5; 13 bases are shared with TRBD2. There are 15 residues in the CDR3. The germline V gene has CDR1 SGHAT and CDR2 FQNNGV. After removal of 5 bases from V and 5 bases from J, the junction contained 5 bases not matched to a gene.

The rearrangement joins TRBV15 to TRBJ1-1; TRBD1 aligns across 7 bases. This CDR3 is built from 13 residues. The trim removed 5 bases at V and 7 bases at J, leaving 7 bases unmatched. Germline V gives CDR1 LNHNV, CDR2 YYDKDF (reference sequence). As DNA, the CDR3 is TGTGCCACCAGCGCCCGGGACAGTGATGAAGCTTTCTTT. The encoded protein is CATSARDSDEAFF.

The table lists this clonotype with a few counts. This chain joins TRBV6-1 and TRBJ1-5; possibly TRBD1 for D (6 bases). CDR1 is MNHNS and CDR2 is SASEGT in the germline V gene. The CDR3 covers 14 residues. The V end lost 5 bases, the J end lost 5 bases, and 13 bases lay between the germline ends. The CDR3 region has the DNA TGTGCCAGCAGTAGTAGACAGGCCTATCAGCCCCAGCATTTT. It is translated as CASSSRQAYQPQHF.

This clonotype appeared many times. The chain couples TRBV24-1 to TRBJ2-3; D unresolved. Germline V gene data show CDR1 as KGHDR and CDR2 as SFDVKD. The CDR3 spans 15 residues. With 3 bases removed from V and 6 bases from J, the gap between germline ends came to 15 bases. The chain's CDR3 is CATSDTGLNTDTQYF. CDR3 coding DNA: TGTGCCACCAGTGATACGGGCCTAAATACCGATACGCAGTATTTT.

This clonotype was seen only a few times. The V gene is TRBV28, the J gene TRBJ2-2, with TRBD2 matching over 7 bases. The CDR3 is made up of 18 amino acids. Germline CDR1 MDHEN, CDR2 SYDVKM. Trimming at V came to 6 bases and at J to 3 bases, leaving 16 bases not matched to a gene. CDR3 protein: CASSWAFAGRGDTGELFF. CDR3 sequence (DNA): TGTGCCAGCAGCTGGGCATTCGCGGGACGGGGGGACACCGGGGAGCTGTTTTTT.

In this sample, this clonotype turned up many times. The V and J genes are TRBV4-2 and TRBJ2-2; 12 bases line up with TRBD1. The CDR3 runs 17 residues. The germline V gene encodes CDR1 LGHNA and CDR2 YNFKEQ. V shed 4 bases and J 8 bases; nucleotides not matched to a gene: 11. The CDR3 reads CASSPPPGQGAEGELFF. The CDR3 region has the DNA TGTGCCAGCAGCCCACCTCCGGGACAGGGGGCTGAGGGGGAGCTGTTTTTT.

The chain employs TRBV20-1 and TRBJ1-5; D gene unclear. V lost 6 bases to trimming and J lost 6 bases, with 18 bases between them. Germline CDR1 and CDR2: DFQATT and SNEGSKA (reference sequence). The length of the CDR3 is 14 residues. In DNA, the CDR3 is TGCAGTGCCAGCCCCCCCGCGGCCGGTCAGCCCCAGCATTTT. It codes for CSASPPAAGQPQHF.

This clonotype was detected a few times. The CDR3 region is CASSLDLAGDYNEQFF. In DNA form, the CDR3 reads TGTGCCAGCAGCTTAGATCTAGCGGGGGACTACAATGAGCAGTTCTTC. This sequence joins TRBV11-2 and TRBJ2-1, with 10 nucleotides matching TRBD2. The J segment lost 3 bases and the V segment lost 0 bases, leaving 2 bases of the junction unmatched. CDR1 is SGHAT and CDR2 is FQNNGV in the germline V gene. The CDR3 extends over 16 amino acids.

The chain links TRBV11-1 to TRBJ2-1, with 13 bases matching TRBD2. CDR1 is SGHAT and CDR2 is FQDESV in the germline V gene (reference sequence). The CDR3 consists of 18 residues. J was trimmed by 10 bases and V by 5 bases; bases with no gene match: 17. The CDR3 region is CASSNPARLAGGPFEQFF. The DNA of the CDR3 is TGTGCCAGCAGCAACCCTGCAAGACTAGCGGGGGGACCTTTCGAGCAGTTCTTC.

This clonotype was counted only a few times. V is TRBV6-4 and J is TRBJ2-1; D not resolved. V was shortened by 0 bases and J by 6 bases, with 12 bases between the two germline ends. Germline CDR1 MRHNA, CDR2 SNTAGT. The CDR3 is 15 residues long. The CDR3 reads CASSDSWALANEQFF. In DNA, the CDR3 is TGTGCCAGCAGTGACTCGTGGGCCTTGGCCAATGAGCAGTTCTTC.

CDR3 coding DNA: TGTGCCAGCAGTTTAGACAGGGAAGCTTTCTTT. It is translated as CASSLDREAFF. The chain has TRBV28 and TRBJ1-1, with D tentatively TRBD1 (6 bases). With 2 bases removed from V and 8 bases from J, the gap between germline ends came to 6 bases. This CDR3 is built from 11 residues. Germline V CDR1 and CDR2: MDHEN, SYDVKM.

This clonotype was picked up a small number of times. The rearrangement links TRBV20-1 to TRBJ2-7; TRBD2 is a possible D gene (6 bases). The V end lost 1 base, the J end lost 0 bases, and 10 bases lay between the germline ends. The CDR3 sequence is 14 residues long. Per germline, CDR1 DFQATT and CDR2 SNEGSKA (reference sequence). The CDR3 nucleotides read TGCAGTGCTAGAGTGGGACTGCACTCCTACGAGCAGTACGTC. It translates to CSARVGLHSYEQYV.

The rearrangement uses TRBV4-2 and TRBJ2-6; 8 bases are shared with TRBD1. The length of the CDR3 is 18 residues. Trimming removed 4 bases from V and 0 bases from J; junction bases left unmatched: 8. CDR1 LGHNA and CDR2 YNFKEQ come from the germline V gene. This CDR3 reads CASSLSGTGTSGANVLTF. In DNA, the CDR3 is TGTGCCAGCAGCCTTTCCGGGACAGGAACCTCTGGGGCCAACGTCCTGACTTTC.

The chain recombines TRBV14 with TRBJ2-7; the D is unclear. Deletions cut 1 base from V and 6 bases from J, with 10 bases between. The germline CDR1 and CDR2 sequences are SGHDN and FVKESK. The CDR3 loop spans 13 amino acids. CDR3 nucleotide sequence: TGTGCCAGCAGCCAAGGGACCGTGGGCGAGCAGTACTTC. This translates into CASSQGTVGEQYF.

This clonotype was seen a handful of times. This sequence joins TRBV5-6 and TRBJ2-7, with D possibly matching TRBD2 (6 bases). CDR3 length: 18 amino acids. V dropped 0 bases and J dropped 0 bases, with 19 bases sitting between them. CDR1 and CDR2 from the germline V gene are SGHDT and YYEEEE. The CDR3 DNA follows: TGTGCCAGCAGCTTGGGGGTACTAGGCGCGGGGCACTCCTACGAGCAGTACTTC. Its protein is CASSLGVLGAGHSYEQYF.

The chain is built from TRBV5-1 and TRBJ2-1; D unresolved. V was pared by 4 bases and J by 6 bases, with 14 bases between. The CDR3 consists of 14 residues. Germline lookup yields CDR1 SGHRS and CDR2 YFSETQ. The CDR3 spells CASSPALAINEQFF. CDR3 coding DNA: TGCGCCAGCAGCCCGGCCCTTGCGATCAATGAGCAGTTCTTC.

By proportion, this clonotype is medium-sized. The V call is TRBV6-5, the J call TRBJ1-5; D might be TRBD1 (5 bases). This CDR3 has 17 residues. The germline CDR1 and CDR2 sequences are MNHEY and SVGAGI. V was cut by 2 bases and J by 0 bases, with 14 bases left in between. CDR3 bases: TGTGCCAGCAGTTACCAGGGAGCCCATTTTAGCAATCAGCCCCAGCATTTT. As protein: CASSYQGAHFSNQPQHF.

DNA for the CDR3: TGTGCCAGCAGCGTCCGGGACAGGGAGGTTTTGTCGGGCTACACCTTC. Translating it yields CASSVRDREVLSGYTF. The rearrangement joins TRBV7-2 to TRBJ1-2; 9 bases align to TRBD1. The V and J ends lost 5 bases and 8 bases, in that order; junction bases with no gene match: 15. Per the germline V gene, CDR1 is SGHTA and CDR2 is FQGNSA. The CDR3 is 16 amino acids.

The rearrangement links TRBV5-1 to TRBJ1-2; D might be TRBD1 (5 bases). Per germline, CDR1 SGHRS and CDR2 YFSETQ. V gave up 4 bases and J gave up 1 base, with 14 bases separating them. The CDR3 extends over 15 amino acids. The CDR3 DNA reads TGCGCCAGCAGCCCACGGACTCAGGGTAACTATGGCTACACCTTC. Protein: CASSPRTQGNYGYTF.

The rearrangement links TRBV29-1 to TRBJ2-1, with D uncertain. CDR1 and CDR2 from the germline V gene are SQVTM and ANQGSEA. This CDR3 is built from 14 residues. V was pared by 4 bases and J by 2 bases, with 12 bases between. The CDR3 here is CSVGSGSTYNEQFF. The CDR3 DNA follows: TGCAGCGTTGGTTCCGGATCTACCTACAATGAGCAGTTCTTC.

This sequence joins TRBV4-1 and TRBJ2-1, with D hard to call. Germline CDR1 reads MGHRA; CDR2 reads YSYEKL. Trimming cost V 1 base and J 0 bases, with 7 bases left between them. This CDR3 spans 15 amino acids. CDR3 protein: CASSQGSISYNEQFF. CDR3 DNA: TGCGCCAGCAGCCAAGGCAGCATCTCCTACAATGAGCAGTTCTTC.

J is TRBJ2-7 and V is TRBV28; 9 bases match TRBD1. The J segment lost 7 bases and the V segment lost 5 bases, leaving 12 bases of the junction unmatched. CDR1 is MDHEN and CDR2 is SYDVKM in the germline V gene. The CDR3 runs to 15 residues. CDR3 DNA sequence: TGTGCCAGCAGTGGGACAGGGACCCCCCACTGGGAGCAGTACTTC. Its protein is CASSGTGTPHWEQYF.

V usage is TRBV24-1 and J usage is TRBJ2-1, with 8 bases matching TRBD1. The junction had 10 bases not matched to a gene; V was cut back by 1 base and J by 6 bases. Germline assignment: CDR1 KGHDR and CDR2 SFDVKD. The CDR3 has 17 amino acids. CDR3 loop: CATSDFHYGTGLNEQFF. The CDR3 DNA reads as TGTGCCACCAGTGATTTTCATTACGGGACAGGTCTCAATGAGCAGTTCTTC.

Only a few counts were recorded for this clonotype. V is TRBV6-1 and J is TRBJ1-3, with 8 bases matching TRBD1. Germline V gives CDR1 MNHNS, CDR2 SASEGT. This CDR3 is 13 amino acids long. With 8 bases clipped from V and 4 bases from J, the junction kept 4 bases outside the gene matches. CDR3 region: CASRTGSGNTIYF. In DNA form, the CDR3 reads TGTGCCAGCCGGACAGGGTCCGGAAACACCATATATTTT.

This clonotype turned up a few times. The rearrangement joins TRBV10-1 to TRBJ2-3; tentative D call: TRBD2 (5 bases). There are 15 residues in the CDR3. Germline CDR1 reads WNHNN; CDR2 reads SYGVQD (reference sequence). Trimming stripped 3 bases from V and 1 base from J, with 11 bases between. The CDR3 DNA reads as TGCGCCAGCAGTGATGGTAGTAGCGGCACAGATACGCAGTATTTT. Translating it yields CASSDGSSGTDTQYF.

A few counts support this clonotype. The V gene is TRBV11-2, the J gene TRBJ2-5, with D unclear. V lost 4 bases and J 5 bases, leaving 11 bases between the germline ends. CDR1 SGHAT and CDR2 FQNNGV come from the germline V gene. The CDR3 totals 13 residues. DNA for the CDR3: TGTGCCAGCAGCTCTCAGGACCGCGAGACCCAGTACTTC. This translates into CASSSQDRETQYF. Based on the CDR3 plus reference TRBV11-2 and TRBJ2-5, the full variable domain is EAGVAQSPRYKIIEKRQSVAFWCNPISGHATLYWYQQILGQGPKLLIQFQNNGVVDDSQLPKDRFSAERLKGVDSTLKIQPAKLEDSAVYLCASSSQDRETQYFGPGTRLLVL.

This clonotype has more than one count but fewer than ten. V is TRBV6-1 and J is TRBJ2-7, with D maybe TRBD1 (6 bases). The germline V gene has CDR1 MNHNS and CDR2 SASEGT. The CDR3 extends over 16 amino acids. The V end lost 6 bases, the J end lost 0 bases, and 18 bases lay between the germline ends. Here the CDR3 reads CASSEDGTSPSYEQYV. The CDR3 DNA reads as TGTGCCAGCAGCGAGGATGGGACATCGCCCTCCTACGAGCAGTACGTC.

In its sample, this clonotype was seen a few times. The gene calls are TRBV4-1 and TRBJ1-3; the D is unclear. Trimming shortened V by 1 base and J by 0 bases, and 10 bases separated the two germline ends. Germline loops: CDR1 MGHRA, CDR2 YSYEKL. This CDR3 spans 16 amino acids. CDR3 sequence: CASSQAPGSSGNTIYF. The CDR3, as DNA: TGCGCCAGCAGCCAAGCTCCCGGGAGCTCTGGAAACACCATATATTTT.

The rearrangement links TRBV10-3 to TRBJ2-7; possible D gene TRBD1, 6 bases. This CDR3 spans 12 amino acids. From germline, CDR1 is ENHRY and CDR2 SYGVKD. Trimming took off 8 bases at V and 4 bases at J, with 12 bases between the two ends. CDR3 in DNA: TGTGCCATCGGACAGAGGAAGTACGAGCAGTACTTC. It is translated as CAIGQRKYEQYF.

V gene TRBV10-3 combines with J gene TRBJ2-2, with TRBD1 matching 8 bases. Germline CDR1 ENHRY, CDR2 SYGVKD. CDR3 length: 15 residues. V gave up 5 bases and J gave up 4 bases; unmatched junction bases: 6. The CDR3, as DNA: TGTGCCATCAGTAGGACAGGGTCGGGCACCGGGGAGCTGTTTTTT. Translated: CAISRTGSGTGELFF.

This clonotype was found a few times. The chain joins TRBV5-1 to TRBJ2-3; maybe TRBD1 (5 bases). This CDR3 is 16 amino acids long. V was clipped by 1 base and J by 1 base, with 13 bases between them. In germline, CDR1 is SGHRS, CDR2 YFSETQ. The CDR3 nucleotides read TGCGCCAGCAGCTTGCGTCCAGACAGCCGCACAGATACGCAGTATTTT. Its translation: CASSLRPDSRTDTQYF. The variable domain in full, completed from reference TRBV5-1 and TRBJ2-3, reads KAGVTQTPRYLIKTRGQQVTLSCSPISGHRSVSWYQQTPGQGLQFLFEYFSETQRNKGNFPGRFSGRQFSNSRSEMNVSTLELGDSALYLCASSLRPDSRTDTQYFGPGTRLTVL.